The rows below give T cell receptor beta chains drawn from one sample of a study of blood T cell repertoires in COVID-19. Profiled with immunoSEQ multiplex PCR; TCRdb holds only in-frame clones, not every one. The table records fewer than 150,000 clones, about 88% of them present only once. The material sequenced was peripheral blood. Source of these receptors: a woman in her 70s who had recovered from COVID-19. CDR3s leave out the opening cysteine and the closing phenylalanine or tryptophan.

v_call	j_call	cdr3_length	cdr3_aa
TRBV4-3	TRBJ2-4	11	ASSQDSKNIQY
TRBV6-5	TRBJ1-1	11	ASRTGLNTEAF
TRBV2	TRBJ1-6	13	ASSEQGAYNSPLH
TRBV4-3	TRBJ2-2	13	ASSRGVPNTGELF
TRBV7-8	TRBJ2-1	15	ASSLAGREEENNEQF
TRBV29-1	TRBJ1-2	11	SVEAGRGSGYT
TRBV9	TRBJ1-4	12	ASSVRTGGGKLF
TRBV7-8	TRBJ1-6	13	ASSVPGQGDSPLH
TRBV9	TRBJ1-5	13	ASSSGEGWDQPQH
TRBV9	TRBJ2-5	11	ASSGGPGETQY
TRBV9	TRBJ2-7	13	ASSVAENRGYEQY
TRBV5-7	TRBJ1-3	12	ASSLRRVGNTIY
TRBV12-3/TRBV12-4	TRBJ1-6	11	ASTRGGHSPLH
TRBV7-3	TRBJ2-1	14	ASSPGTGRHYNEQF
TRBV27	TRBJ2-2	13	ASSQDSANTGELF
TRBV6-2/TRBV6-3	TRBJ1-4	9	ASSTREKLF
TRBV6-1	TRBJ2-3	16	ASSAHLLAGGGTDTQY
TRBV12-5	TRBJ2-3	12	ASGLSGGTDTQY
TRBV18	TRBJ2-2	13	ASSDRTGNTGELF
TRBV2	TRBJ1-2	12	ASRSDWGHGGYT
TRBV28	TRBJ2-7	13	ASSLLSRSAYEQY
TRBV2	TRBJ1-6	13	ASGLQQGVNSPLH
TRBV24-1	TRBJ2-1	13	ATSALGTSYNEQF
TRBV7-2	TRBJ2-7	11	ASSISQGHEQY
TRBV10-3	TRBJ2-7	12	AISVSGALGEQY
TRBV28	TRBJ2-2	10	AIAANTGELF
TRBV27	TRBJ1-6	14	ASRLGRTSYNSPLH
TRBV7-9	TRBJ2-1	10	ASSLIGDEQF
TRBV5-5	TRBJ2-2	13	ASSQGAPNTGELF
TRBV18	TRBJ1-4	11	ASSPGADEKLF
TRBV3-1/TRBV3-2	TRBJ1-2	13	ASRHMGHEGYGYT
TRBV28	TRBJ2-7	13	ASSLRGVPAYEQY
TRBV4-3	TRBJ2-5	14	ASSQGATSSLETQY
TRBV6-2/TRBV6-3	TRBJ1-1	14	ASSSPLDRGGTEAF
TRBV30	TRBJ2-7	12	AWSRAGGLNEQY
TRBV12-3/TRBV12-4	TRBJ1-2	11	ASSRYRGHGYT
TRBV18	TRBJ1-3	13	ASSPETFSGNTIY
TRBV14	TRBJ2-1	13	ASRHTTGDYNEQF
TRBV7-3	TRBJ1-3	14	ASSSLGTGSGNTIY
TRBV5-4	TRBJ2-3	12	ASSPSGRPHTQY
TRBV28	TRBJ1-4	11	ASRLGGSEKLF
TRBV5-1	TRBJ1-2	11	ASSPQGGYGYT
TRBV25-1	TRBJ2-7	14	ASSEIYGAERYEQY
TRBV6-4	TRBJ1-5	14	ASRARQGPLDQPQH
TRBV10-3	TRBJ2-2	14	AISAGGGANTGELF
TRBV6-5	TRBJ1-2	14	ASSYLPGTGSYGYT
TRBV6-2/TRBV6-3	TRBJ1-1	13	ASSYPPTGNTEAF
TRBV7-2	TRBJ2-7	9	ASSSNYEQY
TRBV5-1	TRBJ2-2	13	ASSLGGANTGELF
TRBV5-1	TRBJ1-1	12	ASSLGGEGTEAF
TRBV5-1	TRBJ2-1	14	ASSIGLAPYHGEQF
TRBV6-5	TRBJ2-7	12	ASTKGTGDYEQY
TRBV3-1/TRBV3-2	TRBJ2-1	14	ASSPRLAGAYNEQF
TRBV4-2	TRBJ1-6	12	ASSQEGAGSPLH
TRBV18	TRBJ2-3	13	ASSPGFSEGDTQY